The 11 T cell receptor beta chains below come from one sample, sequenced in a study of control samples from healthy donors and cancer patients. Clones were sequenced by immunoSEQ multiplex PCR, and TCRdb holds only the in-frame ones, with some missing. The sample has 130,000 or so clones, over 75% seen once. Material for sequencing was blood. Receptor source: a man in his forties or fifties in good health.

The chain employs TRBV19 and TRBJ1-1, with TRBD1 as a possible D gene (6 bases). Germline-derived CDR1 and CDR2 are LNHDA and SQIVND (reference sequence). The germline V and J ends were trimmed by 6 bases and 0 bases, with 14 bases remaining between them. This CDR3 is 15 amino acids long. CDR3 sequence: CASRKGGRLNTEAFF. DNA of the CDR3: TGTGCCAGTAGGAAGGGGGGCAGGTTGAACACTGAAGCTTTCTTT.

The V and J genes are TRBV5-4 and TRBJ2-5; 8 bases agree with TRBD1. Germline CDR1 SGHNT, CDR2 YYREEE (reference sequence). The CDR3 has 15 amino acids. Trimming at V came to 5 bases and at J to 5 bases, leaving 11 bases not matched to a gene. In nucleotides, the CDR3 is TGTGCCAGCAGGTCCGACAGGGGATTTCGGGAGACCCAGTACTTC. It encodes CASRSDRGFRETQYF.

The rearrangement joins TRBV13 to TRBJ2-3; no reliable D call. The CDR3 is made up of 15 amino acids. CDR1 and CDR2 from the germline V gene are PRHDT and FYEKMQ (reference sequence). V was clipped by 4 bases and J by 5 bases, with 16 bases between them. The CDR3 reads CASSSHPFLRDTQYF. The DNA for the CDR3 is TGTGCCAGCAGCTCCCACCCGTTTCTGCGAGATACGCAGTATTTT. The whole variable domain, filled in from reference TRBV13 and TRBJ2-3, reads AAGVIQSPRHLIKEKRETATLKCYPIPRHDTVYWYQQGPGQDPQFLISFYEKMQSDKGSIPDRFSAQQFSDYHSELNMSSLELGDSALYFCASSSHPFLRDTQYFGPGTRLTVL.

The genes are TRBV28 and TRBJ2-6; D gene unclear. Germline CDR1 and CDR2: MDHEN and SYDVKM. V shed 10 bases and J shed 4 bases, with 5 bases lying between them. The CDR3 is 11 residues long. CDR3 DNA sequence: TGTGCCACTGTAGGGGCCAACGTCCTGACTTTC. Encoded protein: CATVGANVLTF.

V and J are TRBV4-2 and TRBJ2-7; D is possibly TRBD1 (6 bases). CDR3 length: 16 residues. Trimming took 0 bases from V and 1 from J, leaving 13 bases between them. Germline loops: CDR1 LGHNA, CDR2 YNFKEQ. CDR3: CASSQDARGRSYEQYF. In DNA, the CDR3 is TGTGCCAGCAGCCAAGATGCCAGGGGCAGGTCCTACGAGCAGTACTTC.

About this clone: One junction end disagrees with the germline gene, perhaps due to a read error. The rearrangement links TRBV12-3 or TRBV12-4 to TRBJ2-7; perhaps TRBD1 as D (5 bases). The CDR3 spans 13 residues. The CDR3 loop is CASSTHTGARISW. In DNA form, the CDR3 reads TGTGCCAGCAGTACACATACAGGAGCACGTATCTCTTGG.

This clone was recorded a few times. The rearrangement links TRBV11-2 to TRBJ2-5, with 8 bases fitting TRBD1. This CDR3 spans 16 amino acids. The V gene end was trimmed by 3 bases and the J gene end by 2 bases; junction bases not matched to a gene: 8. Per germline, CDR1 SGHAT and CDR2 FQNNGV. As DNA, the CDR3 is TGTGCCAGCAGCTTTGGTGGAAACAGGGGGCAAGAGACCCAGTACTTC. Protein sequence: CASSFGGNRGQETQYF.

In DNA, the CDR3 is TGTGCCAGCAGTTTGGCCTTAGGGAGAGATAACACTGAAGCTTTCTTT. Translation gives CASSLALGRDNTEAFF. The chain recombines TRBV28 with TRBJ1-1, with D uncertain. Trimming shortened V by 3 bases and J by 2 bases, and 16 bases separated the two germline ends. Germline loops: CDR1 MDHEN, CDR2 SYDVKM. The CDR3 sequence is 16 residues long.

J is TRBJ1-1 and V is TRBV18; the match to TRBD1 covers 8 bases. The CDR3 totals 15 residues. Germline CDR1 KGHSH, CDR2 LQKENI. With V trimmed by 4 bases and J by 4 bases, 8 bases remained unmatched. For the CDR3, the DNA is TGTGCCAGCTCACTTTTGACAGGGGAGTCCACTGAAGCTTTCTTT. Protein sequence: CASSLLTGESTEAFF.

The chain combines TRBV10-1 with TRBJ2-7; tentatively, D is TRBD2 (5 bases). Trimming pared 5 bases from V and 1 base from J, leaving 9 bases between. Germline CDR1 WNHNN, CDR2 SYGVQD (reference sequence). This CDR3 is 13 amino acids long. CDR3 amino acids: CASSRGYSYEQYF. The CDR3 DNA follows: TGCGCCAGCAGTCGGGGATATTCCTACGAGCAGTACTTC.

This chain uses TRBV28 with TRBJ1-2, with 7 bases that match TRBD1. The ends lost 2 bases at V and 4 bases at J; junction bases unmatched: 4. Germline V gene data show CDR1 as MDHEN and CDR2 as SYDVKM. CDR3 length equals 14 residues. CDR3 protein: CASSLQGVVYGYTF. In DNA form, the CDR3 reads TGTGCCAGCAGTTTACAGGGGGTCGTCTATGGCTACACCTTC.